This TCR beta chain came from a study of T cells in Graves' hyperthyroidism and ophthalmopathy. The study collected blood at first hyperthyroidism diagnosis, before any ophthalmopathy symptoms arose. Fresh 10 ml peripheral blood yielded PBMCs. Study-wide results and limits: In the analysis, a 13 V-J model separated ophthalmopathy from stable hyperthyroidism. In the blood, most expanded thyroid clonotypes above 0.001 appeared as well.

The V gene's germline CDR1 is MNHNS and CDR2 SASEGT. Trimming removed 8 bases from V and 2 bases from J; junction bases left unmatched: 6. This CDR3 has 15 residues. Regions amplified from RNA transcripts were the TCR beta CDR3 regions. RT-PCR in the first round (using the HTBI primer set) targeted the TCR CDR3. A single record per CDR3 protein comes from TCRdb applying MiXCR to the multiplex PCR reads. This table holds roughly 500,000 distinct CDR3 sequences, approximately 15% found once. This clonotype was seen many times. Its target is unknown. The chain uses TRBV6-1 and TRBJ1-6; 7 nucleotides line up with TRBD1. This clonotype was sampled from a woman aged 30 to 39 with Graves' hyperthyroidism that later progressed to Graves' ophthalmopathy. Sequencing used blood. DNA of the CDR3: TGTGCCAGCCACAACAGGGGTGCCTATAATTCACCCCTCCACTTT. Its protein is CASHNRGAYNSPLHF.